Presented here are 25 T cell receptor beta chains from one specimen sequenced in a study of T cell repertoires in cytomegalovirus infection. No antigens are known for them. TCRdb re-called the reads through MiXCR, storing one row per CDR3 protein. In the table there are 550,000 to 700,000 distinct CDR3 sequences, approximately 40% of which are singletons. The specimen was cultured PBMCs, collected from culture after CMV antigen stimulation. The receptor source for this set is a human donor in good health (CMV status not recorded). Some clones in this sample may be carry-over from other donors' samples.

This clonotype was observed many times. The gene calls are TRBV6-1 and TRBJ2-1; 7 positions agree with TRBD1. With 4 bases clipped from V and 7 bases from J, the junction kept 10 bases outside the gene matches. CDR3 length: 15 amino acids. Germline loops: CDR1 MNHNS, CDR2 SASEGT. CDR3 in DNA: TGTGCCAGCAGTGTAACAGGGGCCGGGTTAAATGAGCAGTTCTTC. Protein product: CASSVTGAGLNEQFF.

The chain couples TRBV20-1 to TRBJ1-5; 7 bases align to TRBD1. CDR1 and CDR2 from the germline V gene are DFQATT and SNEGSKA (reference sequence). The junction had 5 bases not matched to a gene; V was cut back by 6 bases and J by 6 bases. This CDR3 comprises 12 residues. CDR3 bases: TGCAGTGCAGCGACAGGGAGTCAGCCCCAGCATTTT. As protein: CSAATGSQPQHF.

This clonotype was picked up a small number of times. This chain uses TRBV11-2 with TRBJ2-5; D tentatively reads TRBD1 or TRBD2 (5 bases each). Deletions cut 0 bases from V and 7 bases from J, with 12 bases between. Germline V gene lookup returns CDR1 SGHAT and CDR2 FQNNGV. The CDR3 covers 14 residues. This CDR3 is CASSLEPGQGTQYF. The CDR3 bases are TGTGCCAGCAGCTTAGAGCCGGGGCAGGGGACCCAGTACTTC.

The V and J genes are TRBV10-3 and TRBJ2-3; D is unresolved. Per the germline V gene, CDR1 is ENHRY and CDR2 is SYGVKD. CDR3 size: 12 residues. The V end was cut by 3 bases, the J end by 4 bases, with 5 bases between. This CDR3 reads CAISDRADTQYF. The CDR3 bases are TGTGCCATCAGTGATAGGGCAGATACGCAGTATTTT.

This clonotype was observed a few times. The V and J genes are TRBV12-3 or TRBV12-4 and TRBJ2-7; tentative D call: TRBD2 (6 bases). The CDR3 is 14 amino acids. The V and J ends lost 3 bases and 3 bases respectively, with 12 bases between them. The CDR3: CASSFGGLNYEQYF. In DNA, the CDR3 is TGTGCCAGCAGTTTTGGGGGGTTAAACTACGAGCAGTACTTC.

This chain joins TRBV4-1 and TRBJ2-3; TRBD2 is a possible D gene (5 bases). From germline, CDR1 is MGHRA and CDR2 YSYEKL. The CDR3 loop spans 15 amino acids. Between the trimmed V and J ends, which lost 4 bases and 5 bases, there was a span of 16 bases. CDR3 residues: CASSPTGLARDTQYF. The CDR3 DNA reads as TGCGCCAGCAGCCCCACCGGGCTAGCAAGAGATACGCAGTATTTT.

This clonotype came up once. This chain uses TRBV29-1 with TRBJ1-2; 7 positions agree with TRBD1. V was pared by 6 bases and J by 7 bases, with 14 bases of the junction left unmatched. The length of the CDR3 is 14 residues. Per germline, CDR1 SQVTM and CDR2 ANQGSEA. CDR3 protein: CSVQREFRTGGYTF. The CDR3 DNA follows: TGCAGCGTCCAAAGGGAGTTCAGGACAGGTGGCTACACCTTC.

V usage is TRBV7-2 and J usage is TRBJ2-5, with TRBD2 matching 8 bases. V lost 6 bases and J lost 5; bases outside the gene matches: 14. Germline loops: CDR1 SGHTA, CDR2 FQGNSA. The CDR3 is 16 residues long. The CDR3: CASSYQGTGGHETQYF. For the CDR3, the DNA is TGTGCCAGCAGTTACCAGGGGACGGGAGGGCACGAGACCCAGTACTTC.

The rearrangement links TRBV7-2 to TRBJ2-3; 16 bases fit TRBD2. Germline V CDR1 and CDR2: SGHTA, FQGNSA. The CDR3 is 19 amino acids. V lost 5 bases, J lost 1 base, and 9 bases stayed unmatched. This chain's CDR3 is CASSHSGTSGRVGTDTQYF. CDR3 sequence (DNA): TGTGCCAGCAGCCATTCCGGGACTAGCGGGAGGGTGGGCACAGATACGCAGTATTTT.

This sequence joins TRBV7-8 and TRBJ2-7; D possibly corresponds to TRBD2 (7 bases). This CDR3 contains 15 residues. Trimming took off 5 bases at V and 6 bases at J, with 20 bases between the two ends. Germline V gene data show CDR1 as SGHVS and CDR2 as FQNEAQ. In DNA form, the CDR3 reads TGTGCCAGCAGCCGCGGCGGGGGCAGCCGTAGCGAGCAGTACTTC. Amino acids: CASSRGGGSRSEQYF.

The chain links TRBV28 to TRBJ1-1, with D possibly being TRBD1 (5 bases). There are 13 residues in the CDR3. Trimming shortened V by 2 bases and J by 4 bases, and 8 bases separated the two germline ends. Germline CDR1 reads MDHEN; CDR2 reads SYDVKM. The DNA for the CDR3 is TGTGCCAGCAGTTTAATCAGGGTCACTGAAGCTTTCTTT. Translated: CASSLIRVTEAFF.

V usage is TRBV7-2 and J usage is TRBJ2-3; perhaps TRBD2 as D (5 bases). The V and J ends lost 4 bases and 0 bases respectively, with 14 bases between them. Per germline, CDR1 SGHTA and CDR2 FQGNSA. The CDR3 runs 16 residues. The CDR3 loop is CASSSRGPISTDTQYF. Written as DNA, the CDR3 is TGTGCCAGCAGCTCCAGAGGGCCTATTAGCACAGATACGCAGTATTTT.

V and J are TRBV6-1 and TRBJ1-6; D uncertain. CDR3 length equals 15 residues. V gave up 1 base and J gave up 6 bases, with 10 bases separating them. Germline V lookup: CDR1 MNHNS, CDR2 SASEGT. CDR3 nucleotide sequence: TGTGCCAGCAGTGAAGTGGCAGGATTTAATTCACCCCTCCACTTT. The encoded protein is CASSEVAGFNSPLHF.

V usage is TRBV7-2 and J usage is TRBJ2-1, with 14 nucleotides matching TRBD2. Germline-derived CDR1 and CDR2 are SGHTA and FQGNSA. This CDR3 is 16 amino acids long. With V trimmed by 4 bases and J by 4 bases, 3 bases remained unmatched. The CDR3 region has the DNA TGTGCCAGCAGCTCGGGACTAGCGGGAGTTTACAATGAGCAGTTCTTC. Its translation: CASSSGLAGVYNEQFF.

This clonotype has a single count. The CDR3 loop reads CASSIGTRDEQFF. DNA for the CDR3: TGTGCCAGTAGTATAGGGACTAGAGATGAGCAGTTCTTC. The V gene is TRBV19, the J gene TRBJ2-1, with 7 nucleotides matching TRBD2. With V trimmed by 1 base and J by 8 bases, 2 bases remained unmatched. Germline assignment: CDR1 LNHDA and CDR2 SQIVND (reference sequence). The CDR3 is 13 amino acids.

This clonotype appeared a few times. The chain carries TRBV7-9 and TRBJ1-2; D not resolved. CDR3 length: 14 residues. Trimming cost V 1 base and J 6 bases, with 12 bases left between them. CDR1 SEHNR and CDR2 FQNEAQ come from the germline V gene (reference sequence). The CDR3 sequence: CASSLGLGPDGYTF. For the CDR3, the DNA is TGTGCCAGCAGCTTAGGTTTGGGTCCCGATGGCTACACCTTC.

This clonotype was seen only a few times. The V call is TRBV7-2, the J call TRBJ1-2; TRBD1 matches at 8 bases. Trimming removed 6 bases from V and 2 bases from J; junction bases left unmatched: 11. This CDR3 contains 16 residues. The germline V gene encodes CDR1 SGHTA and CDR2 FQGNSA. The CDR3 bases are TGTGCCAGCAGTTTTATTACAGGGGGTGAGAACTATGGCTACACCTTC. It specifies CASSFITGGENYGYTF.

This clonotype was counted only a few times. The rearrangement joins TRBV28 to TRBJ2-3, with 13 bases fitting TRBD2. The CDR3 extends over 15 amino acids. Trimming took 10 bases from V and 1 from J; bases not matched to a gene: 5. Germline-derived CDR1 and CDR2 are MDHEN and SYDVKM. The CDR3 is CATRLAGGGTDTQYF. CDR3 DNA: TGTGCCACCAGACTAGCGGGGGGTGGCACAGATACGCAGTATTTT.

The CDR3 here is CASSLVTEETQYF. In DNA form, the CDR3 reads TGTGCCAGCAGCTTAGTGACCGAGGAGACCCAGTACTTC. The chain links TRBV7-2 to TRBJ2-5; D uncertain. The CDR3 extends over 13 amino acids. With 1 base removed from V and 5 bases from J, the gap between germline ends came to 8 bases. CDR1 is SGHTA, CDR2 FQGNSA, per germline.

This rearrangement joins TRBV19 to TRBJ1-2; possible D gene TRBD1, 6 bases. Trimming removed 5 bases at V and 1 base at J, with 17 bases between. Germline V lookup: CDR1 LNHDA, CDR2 SQIVND (reference sequence). This CDR3 has 16 amino acids. CDR3 nucleotide sequence: TGTGCCAGTAGTCCCCGCACGGGGGCAGGTAACTATGGCTACACCTTC. It is translated as CASSPRTGAGNYGYTF.

This clonotype has just one count. The chain has TRBV4-3 and TRBJ1-1; TRBD1 matches at 9 bases. This CDR3 spans 15 amino acids. In germline, CDR1 is LGHNA, CDR2 YSLEER. V shed 4 bases, J shed 3 bases, and the junction held 6 bases outside the gene matches. This CDR3 reads CASSRGQGPYTEAFF. Here the CDR3 DNA reads TGCGCCAGCAGCCGAGGACAGGGGCCTTACACTGAAGCTTTCTTT.

This clonotype turned up a few times. The chain uses TRBV11-2 and TRBJ1-2, with TRBD1 matching 10 bases. Trimming removed 5 bases from V and 8 bases from J; junction bases left unmatched: 5. Germline V gives CDR1 SGHAT, CDR2 FQNNGV. This CDR3 is 13 amino acids long. CDR3 bases: TGTGCCAGCAGCCCGGGACAGGGGTTAGGCTACACCTTC. Translating it yields CASSPGQGLGYTF.

The chain has TRBV19 and TRBJ2-2; no clear D gene. The germline CDR1 and CDR2 sequences are LNHDA and SQIVND (reference sequence). V was trimmed by 7 bases and J by 3 bases, leaving 12 bases between them. This CDR3 is 14 amino acids long. CDR3 coding DNA: TGTGCCAGTATGGGAAGGCTTTACACCGGGGAGCTGTTTTTT. Its protein is CASMGRLYTGELFF. The variable domain in full, completed from reference TRBV19 and TRBJ2-2, reads DGGITQSPKYLFRKEGQNVTLSCEQNLNHDAMYWYRQDPGQGLRLIYYSQIVNDFQKGDIAEGYSVSREKKESFPLTVTSAQKNPTAFYLCASMGRLYTGELFFGEGSRLTVL.

This chain joins TRBV6-6 and TRBJ2-7; weak D call: TRBD2 (6 bases). The CDR3 runs 15 residues. CDR1 is MNHNY and CDR2 is SVGAGI in the germline V gene (reference sequence). V lost 6 bases to trimming and J lost 2 bases, with 17 bases between them. The CDR3 is CASSPYGGPPYEQYF. The CDR3 DNA follows: TGTGCCAGCAGCCCCTATGGAGGGCCGCCCTACGAGCAGTACTTC.

This clonotype showed up just a few times. The chain links TRBV11-1 to TRBJ2-5, with a possible D match to TRBD2 (5 bases). Trimming cost V 4 bases and J 5 bases, with 14 bases left between them. In germline, CDR1 is SGHAT, CDR2 FQDESV (reference sequence). This CDR3 is built from 14 residues. The CDR3: CASSSSPGFETQYF. The CDR3 nucleotides are TGTGCCAGCAGCTCAAGCCCGGGGTTCGAGACCCAGTACTTC.